The sequence of this T cell receptor beta chain was determined in a study of T-cell memory formation after mild COVID-19. Study as a whole: TCR clusters were mostly confined to one donor each.

TCRdb ran MiXCR on the 5' RACE reads and lists one entry per CDR3 protein. The sample lists around 200,000 distinct CDR3 sequences, 20% to 25% occurring once. The germline V gene has CDR1 MRHNA and CDR2 SNTAGT. V lost 0 bases, J lost 4 bases, and 3 bases stayed unmatched. The CDR3 sequence is 15 residues long. Concerning this clonotype: Its specificity is not known.

Findings of the study overall: Those CD4+ clones that contracted were mainly in CM and EM (CD8+ ones in EMRA).

This chain uses TRBV6-4 with TRBJ2-1, with 7 bases aligning to TRBD2. Sequenced: PBMCs or a T cell subset sorted from them (not recorded which). The TCR originated in an adult woman who had mild COVID-19 (a few samples of this study predate the infection). Cell type and time point are not known. The CDR3 sequence: CASSDSASGYNEQFF. DNA of the CDR3: TGTGCCAGCAGTGACTCGGCTAGCGGATACAATGAGCAGTTCTTC.